The TCR beta chain under discussion was sequenced for a study of human thymus T cells (dated by TCRdb to about 2020). Background on the whole study: The study used eight infant thymus samples plus four related peripheral blood samples to characterize TCR alpha and beta repertoires. The cohort included 5 or 6 male and a couple of female infants, with donor ages spanning 7 to 244 days. What the work shows at the level of the full study, not this receptor alone: On average, approximately 860,000 unique TCRB clonotypes were obtained from thymus samples, compared with 65,000 to 90,000 from blood samples. Usage of V and J gene segments appeared to be biased in both the thymic and the peripheral blood repertoires. The related research found that thymic TCR repertoires overlapped highly between unrelated individuals.

The immunoSEQ multiplex PCR assay was used to amplify the TCRB and TCRAD loci from a standardized amount of quality-controlled genomic DNA. Amplicons spanned the V(D)J region at a length sufficient to cover the CDR3 and identify V and J genes. The commercial immunoSEQ service was used to sequence amplicons on an Illumina platform. In the original analysis: Corrections for primer bias and sequencing errors followed previously described methods, while TCRAD and TCRB definitions were based on the IMGT database. Analysis of the repertoires was done with immunoSEQ Analyzer 3.0 and VDJTools and included basic statistics, V/J segment usage, diversity estimates, rarefaction and pairwise overlap. Diversity was estimated with Chao1, ChaoE, Efron-Thisted, Shannon and inverse Simpson indices, and also on datasets down-sampled to the smallest sample. Repertoire overlap used strict matching of CDR3 nucleotide sequence, V gene and J gene, with Jaccard-based multidimensional scaling clustering. TCRdb stores this immuneACCESS table with in-frame sequences only. Part of the clones is absent; in the studies checked, under half of the shortfall reflects unresolved V genes, and no reason is known for the rest. That table furnishes V, J and clone size, whereas the DNA furnished D and trimming. In this sample the table shows 75,000 to 90,000 clones, 96% of which occur a single time. Together, the top ten hold 0.031% of the sample.

Reading the germline V gene (reference sequence) gives CDR1 SGHKS and CDR2 YYEKEE. Taken from cysteine to phenylalanine, the CDR3 has 17 residues. Only CDR3 DNA remains: 51 bases, in frame from the first base. The V end gives up 4 bases and the J end 2 bases, leaving 13 bases in the junction not matched to a gene. As concerns this clone: What antigen it recognizes has not been identified. No quality values exist for individual bases; no much larger clone is one base distant.

Thymus tissue was collected as surgical resects that were removed during corrective cardiac surgery. In Finland, the donors were immunologically healthy infants who were having open corrective cardiac surgery for congenital heart defects. Thymocytes were mechanically released from the tissue and were stored as pellets of 10-30 million cells at -70 degrees C. A QIAsymphony instrument was used to extract genomic DNA from frozen cell pellets. Recombination connected TRBV5-5 to TRBJ2-7, and TRBD1 matches 9 of the central bases. The TCR was taken from a boy younger than two with a congenital heart defect but otherwise immunologically healthy. Input material: thymus tissue. The sequenced DNA: TGTGCCAGCAGCGGGGCTAACAGGGGGCTCATACCCTACGAGCAGTACTTC. Its product reads: CASSGANRGLIPYEQYF.